The TCR beta chain under discussion was sequenced for a study of T cell repertoires in cytomegalovirus infection. Looking at the study overall: It was recently identified HLA-C-restricted and well-studied HLA-B-restricted CMV epitopes that the study used. Public TCR beta signatures provided an indication of both CMV infection and a matching HLA type.

TCRdb independently ran MiXCR on the reads; one entry per CDR3 protein. The repertoire consists of approximately 1,000,000 distinct CDR3 sequences, with approximately 31% occurring once and the leading ten covering 10% to 15%. This clonotype was detected many times. No antigen is known for it. Trimming pared 7 bases from V and 6 bases from J, leaving 8 bases between. Per germline, CDR1 MNHEY and CDR2 SMNVEV (reference sequence). CDR3 length equals 11 residues. Sequenced material: cultured CD8+ T cells from PBMCs, taken from culture after CMV antigen stimulation. V gene TRBV27 combines with J gene TRBJ2-3; a weak D match, TRBD2 (7 bases). The clonotype originates from a human donor in good health (CMV status not recorded). Some clones in this sample may be carry-over from other donors' samples. The CDR3 DNA follows: TGTGCCAGCAAGGGGGGGGATACGCAGTATTTT. Its translation is CASKGGDTQYF.